The 5 T cell receptor beta chains presented below share a single source sample, sequenced in a study of blood T cell repertoires in COVID-19. Some clones are missing from TCRdb's copy, which holds only in-frame ones; the method was immunoSEQ multiplex PCR. Counted here are around 100,000 clones, 88% occurring once; the ten biggest clones make up around 10%. The sample taken for sequencing was peripheral blood. These receptors all come from a man older than 75 with acute or convalescent COVID-19.

This chain uses TRBV2 with TRBJ2-5; TRBD2 might be the D (6 bases). Trimming stripped 6 bases from V and 5 bases from J, with 16 bases between. This CDR3 has 14 residues. Germline CDR1 reads SNHLY; CDR2 reads FYNNEI. CDR3: CASRPGGVGETQYF. The DNA of the CDR3 is TGTGCCAGCAGACCCGGAGGGGTCGGGGAGACCCAGTACTTC.

The chain combines TRBV10-3 with TRBJ1-2; TRBD1 is a possible D gene (6 bases). This CDR3 spans 17 amino acids. The ends were cut back, 4 bases at V and 0 bases at J, with 18 bases in the middle. The germline V gene encodes CDR1 ENHRY and CDR2 SYGVKD. The CDR3: CAISASGGQGTNYGYTF. The DNA of the CDR3 is TGTGCCATCAGTGCCTCGGGGGGGCAGGGGACTAACTATGGCTACACCTTC.

The chain combines TRBV18 with TRBJ2-2; 9 positions agree with TRBD1. V lost 4 bases to trimming and J lost 3 bases; unmatched junction nucleotides: 3. This CDR3 is 15 amino acids long. Germline-derived CDR1 and CDR2 are KGHSH and LQKENI. For the CDR3, the DNA is TGTGCCAGCTCACGGGGGACAGGGTACACCGGGGAGCTGTTTTTT. Its protein is CASSRGTGYTGELFF.

The chain joins TRBV28 to TRBJ1-2; D ambiguous. From germline, CDR1 is MDHEN and CDR2 SYDVKM. V was cut by 6 bases and J by 4 bases, with 9 bases left in between. The CDR3 runs 12 residues. The CDR3 protein is CASSPGSYGYTF. In nucleotides, the CDR3 is TGTGCCAGCAGCCCGGGGAGCTATGGCTACACCTTC.

The chain recombines TRBV18 with TRBJ1-4; D remains ambiguous. Germline values: CDR1 KGHSH, CDR2 LQKENI. This CDR3 has 16 amino acids. The V and J ends lost 6 bases and 4 bases respectively, with 18 bases between them. The CDR3 here is CASSYGEDYYNEKLFF. The CDR3 DNA sequence: TGTGCCAGCTCCTACGGTGAAGATTACTATAATGAAAAACTGTTTTTT. The full variable domain, rest sourced from reference TRBV18 and TRBJ1-4, is NAGVMQNPRHLVRRRGQEARLRCSPMKGHSHVYWYRQLPEEGLKFMVYLQKENIIDESGMPKERFSAEFPKEGPSILRIQQVVRGDSAAYFCASSYGEDYYNEKLFFGSGTQLSVL.